This record covers a single T cell receptor (beta chain). The immunoSEQ assay was v3. Each library reached 2 million or so read pairs, or about 4.5-6.5 million at deep level. Profiling relied on immunoSEQ multiplex PCR, and the TCRdb table lists in-frame clones only, not all of them. The sample lists 45,000 to 75,000 clones, around 68% seen once, with roughly 7% in the top ten. This CDR3 is built from 12 residues. Germline trimming cut 5 bases from V and 8 bases from J; bases unmatched to any gene: 5. Looked up from germline, CDR1 is MDHEN and CDR2 is SYDVKM. Time point in this sample: pre-treatment sample, taken before nivolumab and TIL therapy. Patients were adults with stage 4 NSCLC. This specimen belongs to a study of TIL therapy for anti-PD-1-resistant metastatic lung cancer. As for the study in general: Tumor harvest preceded PD-1/PD-L1 blockade, followed by nivolumab treatment.

The genes are TRBV28 and TRBJ1-2, with TRBD1 matching over 7 bases. The sample was blood, taken at baseline. The TCR comes from a person between 30 and 80 years old with non-small cell lung cancer. The DNA of the CDR3 is TGTGCCAGCAGTCCTCGAGGGGGCGGCTACACCTTC. It yields the protein CASSPRGGGYTF.